These 19 T cell receptor beta chains came from one sample sequenced in a study of cytomegalovirus exposure and HLA in healthy donors (dated by TCRdb to 2017 to 2019). The library was produced with the immunoSEQ multiplex PCR assay. For the multiplex PCR, a mixture combining 60 forward primers for TCR Vbeta segments and 13 reverse primers for TCR Jbeta segments was used. TCRdb carries this immuneACCESS record with in-frame sequences only. Its versions omit some clonotypes, under half of them owing to an unresolved V gene in the studies checked, with the rest unexplained. Present in this sample are 150,000 to 200,000 clones, approximately 67% of which were seen just once. Of the sample, around 4% falls within the top ten clones. Sequencing was performed on PBMCs. The origin of the receptors is a woman between 18 and 29 years old in good health and CMV-seropositive.

This rearrangement joins TRBV9 to TRBJ1-2; D is possibly TRBD1 (6 bases). CDR1 and CDR2 from the germline V gene are SGDLS and YYNGEE. The CDR3 has 15 amino acids. Trimming stripped 1 base from V and 1 base from J, with 11 bases between. This CDR3 is CASSVLPDSNYGYTF. CDR3 coding DNA: TGTGCCAGCAGCGTACTCCCGGACAGTAACTATGGCTACACCTTC.

The chain carries TRBV5-4 and TRBJ1-3; D gene unclear. V lost 4 bases to trimming and J lost 8 bases, with 13 bases between them. Germline V gene sequence: CDR1 SGHNT, CDR2 YYREEE (reference sequence). This CDR3 comprises 13 residues. CDR3 sequence: CASSEEDSYTIYF. DNA of the CDR3: TGTGCCAGCAGCGAGGAGGACTCATACACCATATATTTT.

The chain is built from TRBV2 and TRBJ2-5, with no clear D. The J call may be incorrect, as the DNA end agrees better with TRBJ2-7. The CDR3 covers 13 residues. Germline V gene sequence: CDR1 SNHLY, CDR2 FYNNEI. For the CDR3, the DNA is TGTGCCAGCAGTGTAGCAGTATTGGGCGAGCAGTACTTC. It yields the protein CASSVAVLGEQYF.

The chain has TRBV10-3 and TRBJ1-1, with a weak D call TRBD1 (6 bases). From germline, CDR1 is ENHRY and CDR2 SYGVKD. V dropped 5 bases and J dropped 2 bases, with 12 bases sitting between them. CDR3 length: 14 residues. This CDR3 is CAISLGQRNTEAFF. The CDR3 coding sequence is TGTGCCATCAGTCTCGGACAGCGAAACACTGAAGCTTTCTTT.

The rearrangement uses TRBV19 and TRBJ2-7; no definite D call. CDR1 and CDR2 from the germline V gene are LNHDA and SQIVND (reference sequence). The CDR3 is 11 residues long. The CDR3 is CATGRLDEQYF. The DNA for the CDR3 is TGTGCGACGGGTCGGTTGGACGAGCAGTACTTC. Filled out from reference TRBV19 and TRBJ2-7, the complete variable domain reads DGGITQSPKYLFRKEGQNVTLSCEQNLNHDAMYWYRQDPGQGLRLIYYSQIVNDFQKGDIAEGYSVSREKKESFPLTVTSAQKNPTAFYLCATGRLDEQYFGPGTRLTVT.

Points on this clone: Germline is not matched at one junction end, which may reflect a read error. Other nucleotide sequences from this sample produce the same CDR3. The chain uses TRBV7-9 and TRBJ1-4; tentatively, D is TRBD1 (6 bases). Germline values: CDR1 SEHNR, CDR2 FQNEAQ (reference sequence). This CDR3 comprises 16 residues. CDR3 bases: TGTGCGAGCAGCTTCTCTCTGGACAGCCGAGGAGAAAAACTGTTTTTT. Translated: CASSFSLDSRGEKLFF.

A word on this clone: At the DNA level, this CDR3 is encoded by other sequences in the same sample as well. The chain carries TRBV10-1 and TRBJ1-1, with 10 bases matching TRBD1. This CDR3 spans 13 amino acids. V trimming: 2 bases; J trimming: 11 bases; junction bases outside the gene matches: 5. The germline CDR1 and CDR2 sequences are WNHNN and SYGVQD (reference sequence). The CDR3: CASSEAPGQGAFF. DNA for the CDR3: TGCGCCAGCAGTGAGGCGCCGGGACAGGGGGCTTTCTTT.

V and J are TRBV30 and TRBJ2-3; 12 nucleotides line up with TRBD2. Germline CDR1 is GTSNPN and CDR2 is SVGIG (reference sequence). V lost 4 bases to trimming and J lost 6 bases; unmatched junction nucleotides: 29. CDR3 size: 22 residues. The CDR3 loop is CAWKSRHRQGGLAGLRVDTQYF. Written as DNA, the CDR3 is TGTGCCTGGAAATCCCGACACCGACAGGGCGGACTAGCGGGACTGAGGGTGGATACGCAGTATTTT.

The chain uses TRBV5-1 and TRBJ2-2; D may be TRBD2 (5 bases). This CDR3 is 15 amino acids long. The germline V gene has CDR1 SGHRS and CDR2 YFSETQ. The V gene lost 4 bases and the J gene lost 4 bases, with 14 bases spanning the gap. DNA for the CDR3: TGCGCCAGCAGCCAAATAGCCACTAGCACCGGGGAGCTGTTTTTT. It codes for CASSQIATSTGELFF. The full variable domain, completed using reference TRBV5-1 and TRBJ2-2, is KAGVTQTPRYLIKTRGQQVTLSCSPISGHRSVSWYQQTPGQGLQFLFEYFSETQRNKGNFPGRFSGRQFSNSRSEMNVSTLELGDSALYLCASSQIATSTGELFFGEGSRLTVL.

V is TRBV10-1 and J is TRBJ2-7; 10 bases map to TRBD2. CDR1 WNHNN and CDR2 SYGVQD come from the germline V gene (reference sequence). There are 19 residues in the CDR3. The V and J ends lost 0 bases and 2 bases, in that order; junction bases with no gene match: 13. The CDR3 DNA sequence: TGCGCCAGCAGTGAGTCGAAACCTAGCGGGGGTCAAGTTACCTACGAGCAGTACTTC. Its protein is CASSESKPSGGQVTYEQYF.

The rearrangement links TRBV28 to TRBJ1-3; D gene uncertain. Germline loops: CDR1 MDHEN, CDR2 SYDVKM. This CDR3 spans 16 amino acids. The ends were cut back, 4 bases at V and 0 bases at J, with 13 bases in the middle. The CDR3 is CASSWHSGYSGNTIYF. The DNA of the CDR3 is TGTGCCAGCAGTTGGCACTCGGGTTACTCTGGAAACACCATATATTTT.

This chain uses TRBV5-1 with TRBJ2-1; D perhaps matches TRBD1 (6 bases). This CDR3 has 14 residues. Germline V lookup: CDR1 SGHRS, CDR2 YFSETQ. V shed 1 base and J shed 10 bases, with 15 bases lying between them. The CDR3 region has the DNA TGCGCCAGCAGCTTGACGGCAGGGGAATACGAGCAGTTCTTC. It encodes CASSLTAGEYEQFF.

This chain uses TRBV27 with TRBJ2-7; 12 bases agree with TRBD2. CDR3 length equals 16 residues. CDR1 MNHEY and CDR2 SMNVEV come from the germline V gene (reference sequence). Trimming took 5 bases from V and 5 from J; bases not matched to a gene: 10. Here the CDR3 reads CASSPYGLAGINEQYF. The CDR3 bases are TGTGCCAGCAGTCCATACGGACTAGCGGGAATCAACGAGCAGTACTTC.

The chain has TRBV28 and TRBJ1-5, with D possibly TRBD1 on 5 matching bases. Germline CDR1 and CDR2: MDHEN and SYDVKM. The CDR3 has 21 amino acids. Trimming removed 1 base from V and 3 bases from J, with 28 bases in between. Here the CDR3 reads CASSLLWARQLGRGVNQPQHF. CDR3 nucleotides: TGTGCCAGCAGTTTATTGTGGGCTAGGCAGCTCGGGAGAGGGGTCAATCAGCCCCAGCATTTT.

V gene TRBV10-3 combines with J gene TRBJ1-2; no clear D. Germline V lookup: CDR1 ENHRY, CDR2 SYGVKD. The CDR3 covers 12 residues. Deletions cut 8 bases from V and 7 bases from J, with 14 bases between. The CDR3: CAIALSGSGYTF. The CDR3 DNA sequence: TGTGCCATCGCCTTGTCGGGTTCTGGCTACACCTTC.

This chain uses TRBV13 with TRBJ1-1; D is undetermined. The CDR3 runs 13 residues. V dropped 3 bases and J dropped 10 bases, with 15 bases sitting between them. CDR1 and CDR2 from the germline V gene are PRHDT and FYEKMQ (reference sequence). The DNA of the CDR3 is TGTGCCAGCAGCTTGAGGGCAGGCTACGGAGCTTTCTTT. Protein product: CASSLRAGYGAFF.

The J gene is TRBJ1-2, the V gene TRBV10-3; 11 positions match TRBD1. After removal of 3 bases from V and 4 bases from J, the junction contained 10 bases not matched to a gene. CDR3 length: 17 residues. Germline V lookup: CDR1 ENHRY, CDR2 SYGVKD. CDR3 loop: CAISEGTWTGGAYGYTF. The CDR3 nucleotides read TGTGCCATCAGTGAAGGTACCTGGACAGGGGGCGCCTATGGCTACACCTTC.

This chain joins TRBV7-6 and TRBJ2-2; D gene uncertain. The germline V gene has CDR1 SGHVS and CDR2 FNYEAQ. The CDR3 length is 14 residues. V dropped 3 bases and J dropped 3 bases, with 8 bases sitting between them. The CDR3 protein is CASSFSGDTGELFF. The DNA of the CDR3 is TGTGCCAGCAGCTTCTCGGGTGACACCGGGGAGCTGTTTTTT.

The chain has TRBV4-3 and TRBJ1-5; D call uncertain. Germline CDR1 LGHNA, CDR2 YSLEER. The CDR3 sequence is 13 residues long. Trimming stripped 4 bases from V and 0 bases from J, with 4 bases between. CDR3 bases: TGCGCCAGCAGCCTCAATAGCAATCAGCCCCAGCATTTT. It is translated as CASSLNSNQPQHF.